One T cell receptor beta chain is described in this entry. Its cognate antigen is unknown. The data were taken from a study of cytomegalovirus exposure and HLA in healthy donors. Looking at the study overall: In a previous analysis, nearly 120 million unique TCR beta sequences were found from 150 million to 200 million T cells. Most genotyped donors, approximately 77% of about 400, had Caucasian-associated genetic ancestry.

Study findings and constraints: It was 150 to 200 TCR beta chains that were listed as cytomegalovirus-associated.

There are 15 residues in the CDR3. Germline V gene sequence: CDR1 SGHTA, CDR2 FQGTGA. Trimming took 5 bases from V and 7 from J; bases not matched to a gene: 11. PCR primers comprised 60 Vbeta and 13 Jbeta primers. Clones were sequenced by immunoSEQ multiplex PCR, and TCRdb holds only the in-frame ones, with some missing. The table has about 160,000 clones, 77% seen once. This chain joins TRBV7-3 and TRBJ2-3; 8 bases match TRBD1. This clonotype was obtained from a man under 40 in good health and CMV-seropositive. Material: PBMCs. The CDR3 sequence is CASSAGTGGLNTQYF. The CDR3 DNA reads as TGTGCCAGCAGCGCCGGGACAGGTGGATTAAATACGCAGTATTTT. The entire variable domain, with the rest obtained from reference TRBV7-3 and TRBJ2-3, is as follows: GAGVSQTPSNKVTEKGKYVELRCDPISGHTALYWYRQSLGQGPEFLIYFQGTGAADDSGLPNDRFFAVRPEGSVSTLKIQRTERGDSAVYLCASSAGTGGLNTQYFGPGTRLTVL.